The source of this TCR beta chain is a study of blood T cell repertoires in COVID-19. For the study at large: Acute and convalescent COVID-19 specimens originated in the United States, Italy and Spain. PBMCs, B-cell-depleted T cells, or T cells provided the cDNA or gDNA that made up the material.

This clone was observed once. The germline V gene has CDR1 SGHRS and CDR2 YFSETQ. This CDR3 is built from 13 residues. V lost 2 bases and J lost 2, with 8 bases in between. In the original analysis: Reference gene primer amplification in the assay estimated nucleated cell counts. Repertoires were generated with immunoSEQ multiplex PCR, while TCRdb's copy carries only in-frame clones and drops some. The V and J calls and clone size were taken over from that table, and D and trimming were inferred from the DNA. The sample shows approximately 18,000 clones, about nine tenths of them seen only once. This chain uses TRBV5-1 with TRBJ2-7, with D perhaps matching TRBD2 (5 bases). The TCR originated in a human donor with active COVID-19. The donor label of this sample is uncertain. The sequenced material came from peripheral blood. CDR3 sequence: CASSFGETYEQYF. Here the CDR3 DNA reads TGCGCCAGCAGCTTCGGGGAGACCTACGAGCAGTACTTC.